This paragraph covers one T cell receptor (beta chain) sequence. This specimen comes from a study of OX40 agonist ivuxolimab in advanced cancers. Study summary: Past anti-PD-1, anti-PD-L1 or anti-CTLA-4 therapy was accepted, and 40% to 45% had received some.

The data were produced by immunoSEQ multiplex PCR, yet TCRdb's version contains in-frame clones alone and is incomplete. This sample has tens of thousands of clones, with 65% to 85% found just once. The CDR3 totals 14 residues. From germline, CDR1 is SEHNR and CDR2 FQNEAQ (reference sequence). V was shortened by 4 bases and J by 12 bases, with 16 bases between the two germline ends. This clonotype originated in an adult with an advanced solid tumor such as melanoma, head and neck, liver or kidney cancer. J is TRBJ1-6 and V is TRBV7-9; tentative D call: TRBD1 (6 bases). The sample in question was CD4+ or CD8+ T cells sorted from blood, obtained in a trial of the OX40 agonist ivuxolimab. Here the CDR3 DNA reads TGTGCCAGCAGCTCGGACAGCTCTATTCAACCCCTCCACTTT. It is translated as CASSSDSSIQPLHF.